This TCR beta chain was recorded in a study of human T cells and chemical hapten exposure. Time point noted: patch test 3, about 24 weeks after DPC sensitization. Treatment defined: therapeutic diphenylcyclopropenone sensitization with weekly scalp DPC. RNA extraction used unfractionated whole blood as the source of total RNA. The CDR3 runs to 14 residues. Losses at the gene ends were 5 bases for V and 3 bases for J; bases not matched to a gene: 2. Looked up from germline, CDR1 is SQVTM and CDR2 is ANQGSEA. From the RACE reads, TCRdb called clonotypes with MiXCR, one entry per CDR3 protein. This sample carries some 38,000 distinct CDR3 sequences, 9.5% of them seen once, and the ten largest clones take roughly 25%.

The gene calls are TRBV29-1 and TRBJ2-2; 11 positions match TRBD2. The source is a man aged 50 to 60 with alopecia areata. Some clones in this sample may be carry-over from other donors' samples. The sequences come from whole blood, collected in connection with sensitization to the hapten diphenylcyclopropenone (DPC). The DNA of the CDR3 is TGCAGCGTTTTAGCGGGAGGGCACACCGGGGAGCTGTTTTTT. Translating it yields CSVLAGGHTGELFF.